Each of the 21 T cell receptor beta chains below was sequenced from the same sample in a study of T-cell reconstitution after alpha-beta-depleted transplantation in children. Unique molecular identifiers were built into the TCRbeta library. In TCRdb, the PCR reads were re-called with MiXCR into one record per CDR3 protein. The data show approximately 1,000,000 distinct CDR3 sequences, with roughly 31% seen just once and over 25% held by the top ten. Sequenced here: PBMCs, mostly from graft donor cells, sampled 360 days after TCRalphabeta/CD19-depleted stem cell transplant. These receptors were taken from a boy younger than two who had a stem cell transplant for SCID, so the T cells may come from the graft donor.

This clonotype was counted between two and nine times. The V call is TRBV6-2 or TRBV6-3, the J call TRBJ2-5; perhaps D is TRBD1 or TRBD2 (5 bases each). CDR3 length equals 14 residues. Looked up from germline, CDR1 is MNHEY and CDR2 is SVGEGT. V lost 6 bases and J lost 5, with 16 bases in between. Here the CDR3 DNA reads TGTGCCAGCAGCTCGCCGGGGCGGAGGGAGACCCAGTACTTC. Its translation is CASSSPGRRETQYF.

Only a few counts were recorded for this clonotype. In nucleotides, the CDR3 is TGTGCCAGCAGCTTGAGCCCCCCTTGTGAGACCCAGTACTTC. It specifies CASSLSPPCETQYF. The gene calls are TRBV11-3 and TRBJ2-5, with D hard to call. This CDR3 region has 14 residues. Germline V gene sequence: CDR1 SGHNT, CDR2 YENEEA. Trimming left V 3 bases short and J 5 bases short, with 13 bases between. The full variable domain, rest sourced from reference TRBV11-3 and TRBJ2-5, is EAGVVQSPRYKIIEKKQPVAFWCNPISGHNTLYWYLQNLGQGPELLIRYENEEAVDDSQLPKDRFSAERLKGVDSTLKIQPAELGDSAVYLCASSLSPPCETQYFGPGTRLLVL.

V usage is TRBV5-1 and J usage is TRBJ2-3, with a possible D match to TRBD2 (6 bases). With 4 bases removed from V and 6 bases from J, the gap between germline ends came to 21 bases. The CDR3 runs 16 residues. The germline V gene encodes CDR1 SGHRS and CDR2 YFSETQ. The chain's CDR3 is CASSLPGAGPRDTQYF. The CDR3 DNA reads TGCGCCAGCAGCCTCCCGGGAGCAGGGCCGAGGGATACGCAGTATTTT.

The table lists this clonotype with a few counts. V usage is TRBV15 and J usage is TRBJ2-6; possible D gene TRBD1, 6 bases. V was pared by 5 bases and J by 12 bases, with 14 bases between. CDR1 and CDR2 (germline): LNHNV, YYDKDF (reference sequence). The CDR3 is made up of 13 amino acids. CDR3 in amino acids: CATSGQFSSVLTF. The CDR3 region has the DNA TGTGCCACCAGCGGACAGTTCTCCTCCGTCCTGACTTTC.

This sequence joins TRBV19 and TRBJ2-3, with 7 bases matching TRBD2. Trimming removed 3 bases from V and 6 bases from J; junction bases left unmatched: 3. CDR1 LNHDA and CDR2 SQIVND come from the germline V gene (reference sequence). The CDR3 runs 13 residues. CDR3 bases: TGTGCCAGTAGTATTGGGAGGGCCGATACGCAGTATTTT. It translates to CASSIGRADTQYF.

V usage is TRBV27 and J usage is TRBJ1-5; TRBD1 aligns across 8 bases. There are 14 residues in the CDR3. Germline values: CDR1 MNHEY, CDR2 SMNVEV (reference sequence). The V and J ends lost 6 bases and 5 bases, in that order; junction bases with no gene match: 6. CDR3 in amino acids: CASSGTGPYQPQHF. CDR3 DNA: TGTGCCAGCAGCGGGACAGGCCCTTATCAGCCCCAGCATTTT.

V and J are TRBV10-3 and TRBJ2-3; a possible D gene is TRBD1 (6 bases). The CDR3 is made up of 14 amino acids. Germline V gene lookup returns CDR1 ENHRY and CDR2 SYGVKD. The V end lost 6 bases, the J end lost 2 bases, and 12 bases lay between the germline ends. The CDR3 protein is CAIRDSKSTDTQYF. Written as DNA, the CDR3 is TGTGCCATCAGGGACAGCAAATCCACAGATACGCAGTATTTT.

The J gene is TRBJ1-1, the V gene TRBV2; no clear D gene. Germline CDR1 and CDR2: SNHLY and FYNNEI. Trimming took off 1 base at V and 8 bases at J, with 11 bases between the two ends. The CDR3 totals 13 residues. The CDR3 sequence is CASSEEVVGEAFF. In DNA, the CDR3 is TGTGCCAGCAGTGAAGAGGTTGTCGGGGAAGCTTTCTTT.

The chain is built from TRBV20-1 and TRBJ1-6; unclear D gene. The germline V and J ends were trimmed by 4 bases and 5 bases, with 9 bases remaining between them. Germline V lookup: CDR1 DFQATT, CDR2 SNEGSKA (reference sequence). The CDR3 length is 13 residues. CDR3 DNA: TGCAGTGCTAACGCCGGGCATAATTCACCCCTCCACTTT. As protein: CSANAGHNSPLHF.

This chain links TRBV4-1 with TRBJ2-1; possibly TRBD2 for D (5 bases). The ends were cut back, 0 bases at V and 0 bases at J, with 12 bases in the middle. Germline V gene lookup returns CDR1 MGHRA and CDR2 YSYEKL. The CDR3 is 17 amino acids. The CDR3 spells CASSQDSERGSYNEQFF. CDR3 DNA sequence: TGCGCCAGCAGCCAAGATAGCGAGCGAGGCTCCTACAATGAGCAGTTCTTC.

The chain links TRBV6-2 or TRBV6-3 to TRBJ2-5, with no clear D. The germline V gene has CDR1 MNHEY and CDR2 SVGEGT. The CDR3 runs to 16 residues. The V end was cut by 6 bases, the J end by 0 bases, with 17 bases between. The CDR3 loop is CASSPGPRGHQETQYF. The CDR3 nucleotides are TGTGCCAGCAGCCCTGGTCCGCGAGGACACCAAGAGACCCAGTACTTC.

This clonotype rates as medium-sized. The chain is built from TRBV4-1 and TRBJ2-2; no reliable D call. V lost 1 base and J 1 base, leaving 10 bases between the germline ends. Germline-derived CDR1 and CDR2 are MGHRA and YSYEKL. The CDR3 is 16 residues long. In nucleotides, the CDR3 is TGCGCCAGCAGCCAAGGAACGGAGTTGAACACCGGGGAGCTGTTTTTT. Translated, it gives CASSQGTELNTGELFF.

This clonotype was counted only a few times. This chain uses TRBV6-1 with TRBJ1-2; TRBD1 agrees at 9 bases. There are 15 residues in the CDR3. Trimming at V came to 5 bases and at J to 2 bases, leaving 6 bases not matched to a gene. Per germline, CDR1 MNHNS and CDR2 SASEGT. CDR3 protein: CASSPRQGGNYGYTF. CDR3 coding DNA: TGTGCCAGCAGTCCCCGACAGGGGGGGAACTATGGCTACACCTTC.

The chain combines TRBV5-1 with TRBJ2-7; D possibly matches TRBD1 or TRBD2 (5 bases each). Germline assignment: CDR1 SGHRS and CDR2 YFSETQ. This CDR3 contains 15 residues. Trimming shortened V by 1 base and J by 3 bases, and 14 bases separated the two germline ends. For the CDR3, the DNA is TGCGCCAGCAGCTTGATCGGGGCGGGCGACTACGAGCAGTACTTC. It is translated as CASSLIGAGDYEQYF.

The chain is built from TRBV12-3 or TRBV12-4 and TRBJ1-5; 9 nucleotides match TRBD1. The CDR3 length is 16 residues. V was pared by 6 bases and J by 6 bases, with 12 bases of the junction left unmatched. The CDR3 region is CASSNQGQGSLQPQHF. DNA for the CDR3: TGTGCCAGCAGCAATCAGGGACAGGGTAGCCTTCAGCCCCAGCATTTT.

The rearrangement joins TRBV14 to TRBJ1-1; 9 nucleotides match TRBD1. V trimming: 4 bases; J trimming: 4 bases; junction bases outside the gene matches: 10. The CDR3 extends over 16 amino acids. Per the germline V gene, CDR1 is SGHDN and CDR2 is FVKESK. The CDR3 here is CASSPGTGKEVTEAFF. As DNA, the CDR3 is TGTGCCAGCAGCCCCGGGACAGGGAAGGAGGTCACTGAAGCTTTCTTT.

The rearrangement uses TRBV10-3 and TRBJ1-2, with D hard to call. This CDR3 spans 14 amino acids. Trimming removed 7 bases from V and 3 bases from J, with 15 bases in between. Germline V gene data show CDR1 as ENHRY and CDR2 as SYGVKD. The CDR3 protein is CAIKGGGLYYGYTF. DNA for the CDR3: TGTGCCATCAAGGGAGGAGGGCTCTACTATGGCTACACCTTC.

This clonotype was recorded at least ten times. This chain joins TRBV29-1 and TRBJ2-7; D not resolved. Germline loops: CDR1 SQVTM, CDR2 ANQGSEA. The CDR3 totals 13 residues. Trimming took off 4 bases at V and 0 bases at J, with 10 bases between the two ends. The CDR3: CSVVGYSSYEQYF. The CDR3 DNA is TGCAGCGTTGTCGGCTACAGCTCCTACGAGCAGTACTTC.

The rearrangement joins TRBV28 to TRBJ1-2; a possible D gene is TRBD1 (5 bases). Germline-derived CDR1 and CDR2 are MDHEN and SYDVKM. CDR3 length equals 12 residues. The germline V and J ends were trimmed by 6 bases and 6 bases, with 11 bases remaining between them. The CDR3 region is CASRSPGDGYTF. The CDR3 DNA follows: TGTGCCAGCAGGTCCCCGGGGGATGGCTACACCTTC.

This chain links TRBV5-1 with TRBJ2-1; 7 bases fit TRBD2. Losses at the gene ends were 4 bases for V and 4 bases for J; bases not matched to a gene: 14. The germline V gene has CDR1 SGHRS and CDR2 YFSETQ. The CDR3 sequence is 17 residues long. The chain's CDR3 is CASSPYIRLAEYNEQFF. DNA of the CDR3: TGCGCCAGCAGCCCGTACATTAGGCTAGCGGAATACAATGAGCAGTTCTTC. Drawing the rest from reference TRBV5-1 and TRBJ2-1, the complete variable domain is KAGVTQTPRYLIKTRGQQVTLSCSPISGHRSVSWYQQTPGQGLQFLFEYFSETQRNKGNFPGRFSGRQFSNSRSEMNVSTLELGDSALYLCASSPYIRLAEYNEQFFGPGTRLTVL.

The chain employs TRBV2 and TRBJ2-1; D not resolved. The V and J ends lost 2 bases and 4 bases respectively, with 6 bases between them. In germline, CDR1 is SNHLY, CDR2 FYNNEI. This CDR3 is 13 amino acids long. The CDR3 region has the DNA TGTGCCAGCAGTGAATCGGCTTACAATGAGCAGTTCTTC. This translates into CASSESAYNEQFF.